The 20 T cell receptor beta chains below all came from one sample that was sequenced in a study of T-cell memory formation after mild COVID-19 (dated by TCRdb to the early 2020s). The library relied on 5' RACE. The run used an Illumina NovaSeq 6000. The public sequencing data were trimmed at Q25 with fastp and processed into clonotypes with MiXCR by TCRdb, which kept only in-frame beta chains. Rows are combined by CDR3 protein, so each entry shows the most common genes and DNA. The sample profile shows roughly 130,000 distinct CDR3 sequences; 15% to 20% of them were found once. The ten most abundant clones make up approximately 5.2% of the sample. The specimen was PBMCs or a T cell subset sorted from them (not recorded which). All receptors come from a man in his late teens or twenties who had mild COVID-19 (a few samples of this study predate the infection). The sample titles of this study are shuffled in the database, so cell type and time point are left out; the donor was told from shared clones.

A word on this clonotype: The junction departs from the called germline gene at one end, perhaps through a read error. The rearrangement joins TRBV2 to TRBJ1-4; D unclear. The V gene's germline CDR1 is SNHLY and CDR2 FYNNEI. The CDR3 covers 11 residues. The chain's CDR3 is CASREEVFMEF. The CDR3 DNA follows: TGTGCCAGCAGAGAGGAAGTATTTATGGAGTTT. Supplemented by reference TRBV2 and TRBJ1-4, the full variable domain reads EPEVTQTPSHQVTQMGQEVILRCVPISNHLYFYWYRQILGQKVEFLVSFYNNEISEKSEIFDDQFSVERPDGSNFTLKIRSTKLEDSAMYFCASREEVFMEFGSGTQLSVL.

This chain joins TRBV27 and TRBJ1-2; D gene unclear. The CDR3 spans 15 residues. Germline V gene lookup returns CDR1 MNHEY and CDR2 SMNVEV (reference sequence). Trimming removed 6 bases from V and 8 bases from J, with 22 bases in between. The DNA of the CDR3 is TGTGCCAGCAGCCGGAATAGAAGGGATTCGGAAGGCTACACCTTC. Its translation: CASSRNRRDSEGYTF.

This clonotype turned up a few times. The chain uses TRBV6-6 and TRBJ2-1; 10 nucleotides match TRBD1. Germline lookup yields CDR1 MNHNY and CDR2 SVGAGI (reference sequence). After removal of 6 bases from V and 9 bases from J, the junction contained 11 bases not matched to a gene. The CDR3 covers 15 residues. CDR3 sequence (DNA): TGTGCCAGCAGCTCCCTGGACAGGGGGGCGGGTGAGCAGTTCTTC. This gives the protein CASSSLDRGAGEQFF.

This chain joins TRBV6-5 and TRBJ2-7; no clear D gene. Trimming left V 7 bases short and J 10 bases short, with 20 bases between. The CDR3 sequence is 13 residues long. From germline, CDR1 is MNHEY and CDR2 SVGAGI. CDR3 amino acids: CASTSPAPAQQYF. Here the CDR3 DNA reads TGTGCCAGCACCTCACCGGCGCCCGCGCAACAGTACTTC.

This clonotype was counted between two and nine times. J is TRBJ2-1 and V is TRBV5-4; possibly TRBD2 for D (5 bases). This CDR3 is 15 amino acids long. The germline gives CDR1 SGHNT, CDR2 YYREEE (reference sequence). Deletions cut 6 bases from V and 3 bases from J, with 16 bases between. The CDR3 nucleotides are TGTGCCAGCACTCCCGGGAAGTTATTCTACAATGAGCAGTTCTTC. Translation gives CASTPGKLFYNEQFF.

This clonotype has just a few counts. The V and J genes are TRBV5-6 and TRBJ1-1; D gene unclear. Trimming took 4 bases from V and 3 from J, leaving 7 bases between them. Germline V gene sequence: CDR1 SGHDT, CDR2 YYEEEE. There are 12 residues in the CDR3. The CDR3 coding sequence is TGTGCCAGCAGCCTCCTTGACACTGAAGCTTTCTTT. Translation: CASSLLDTEAFF. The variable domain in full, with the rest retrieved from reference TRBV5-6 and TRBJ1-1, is DAGVTQSPTHLIKTRGQQVTLRCSPKSGHDTVSWYQQALGQGPQFIFQYYEEEERQRGNFPDRFSGHQFPNYSSELNVNALLLGDSALYLCASSLLDTEAFFGQGTRLTVV.

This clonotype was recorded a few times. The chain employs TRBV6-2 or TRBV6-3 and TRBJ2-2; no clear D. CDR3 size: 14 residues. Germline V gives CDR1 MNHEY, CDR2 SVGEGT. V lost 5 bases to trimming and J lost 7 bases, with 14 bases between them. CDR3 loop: CASSPTSSIGELFF. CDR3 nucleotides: TGTGCCAGCAGTCCCACCAGCAGCATCGGGGAGCTGTTTTTT.

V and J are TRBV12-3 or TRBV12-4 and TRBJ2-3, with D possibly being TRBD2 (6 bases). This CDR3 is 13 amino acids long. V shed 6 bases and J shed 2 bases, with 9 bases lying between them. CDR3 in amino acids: CASRRLVTDTQYF. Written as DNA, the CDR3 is TGTGCCAGCAGGCGACTAGTCACAGATACGCAGTATTTT.

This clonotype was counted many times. Here the CDR3 reads CASSFGGGAHNEQFF. As DNA, the CDR3 is TGCGCCAGCAGCTTCGGCGGGGGGGCCCACAATGAGCAGTTCTTC. The V gene is TRBV5-1, the J gene TRBJ2-1; TRBD2 matches 9 bases. V trimming: 2 bases; J trimming: 5 bases; junction bases outside the gene matches: 5. The CDR3 is 15 amino acids. The germline V gene encodes CDR1 SGHRS and CDR2 YFSETQ.

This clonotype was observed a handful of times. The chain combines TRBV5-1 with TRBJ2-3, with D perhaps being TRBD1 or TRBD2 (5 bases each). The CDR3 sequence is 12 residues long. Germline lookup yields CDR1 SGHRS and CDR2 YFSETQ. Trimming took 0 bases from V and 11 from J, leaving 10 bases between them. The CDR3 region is CASSLAGRVQYF. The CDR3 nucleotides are TGCGCCAGCAGCTTGGCGGGACGGGTGCAGTATTTT.

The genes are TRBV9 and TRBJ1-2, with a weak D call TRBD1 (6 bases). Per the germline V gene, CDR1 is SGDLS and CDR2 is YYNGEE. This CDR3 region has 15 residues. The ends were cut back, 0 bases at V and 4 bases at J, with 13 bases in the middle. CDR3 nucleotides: TGTGCCAGCAGCGTAGGCGCGGGACAACCCTATGGCTACACCTTC. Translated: CASSVGAGQPYGYTF.

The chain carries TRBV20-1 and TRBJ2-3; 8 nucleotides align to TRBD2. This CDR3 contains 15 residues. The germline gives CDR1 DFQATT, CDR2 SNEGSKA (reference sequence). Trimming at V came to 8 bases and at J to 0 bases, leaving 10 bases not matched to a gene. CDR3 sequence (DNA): TGCAGTACAACCAACATAGCGGGGAGCACAGATACGCAGTATTTT. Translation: CSTTNIAGSTDTQYF.

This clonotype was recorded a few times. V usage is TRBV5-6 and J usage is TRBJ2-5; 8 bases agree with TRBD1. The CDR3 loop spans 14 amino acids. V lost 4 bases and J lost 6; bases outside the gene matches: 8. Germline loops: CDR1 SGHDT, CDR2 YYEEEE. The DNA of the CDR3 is TGTGCCAGCAGCCTGGGACAGGCGCAACAGACCCAGTACTTC. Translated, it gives CASSLGQAQQTQYF.

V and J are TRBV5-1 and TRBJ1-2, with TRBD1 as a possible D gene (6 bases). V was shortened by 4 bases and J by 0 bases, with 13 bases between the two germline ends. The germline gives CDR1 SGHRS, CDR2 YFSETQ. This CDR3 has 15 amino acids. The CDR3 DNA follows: TGCGCCAGCAGCCTTGAGGGGGAACCTAACTATGGCTACACCTTC. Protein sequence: CASSLEGEPNYGYTF.

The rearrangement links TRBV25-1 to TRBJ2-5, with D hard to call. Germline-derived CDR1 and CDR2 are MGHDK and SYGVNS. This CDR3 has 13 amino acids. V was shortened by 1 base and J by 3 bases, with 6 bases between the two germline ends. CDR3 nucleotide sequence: TGTGCCAGCAGTGAATTAACGGAAGAGACCCAGTACTTC. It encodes CASSELTEETQYF.

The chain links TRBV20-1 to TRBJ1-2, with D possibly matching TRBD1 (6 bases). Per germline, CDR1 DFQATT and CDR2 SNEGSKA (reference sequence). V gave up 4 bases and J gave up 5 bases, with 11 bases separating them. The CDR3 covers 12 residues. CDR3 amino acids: CSATSTGYGYTF. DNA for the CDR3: TGCAGTGCTACAAGTACAGGGTATGGCTACACCTTC.

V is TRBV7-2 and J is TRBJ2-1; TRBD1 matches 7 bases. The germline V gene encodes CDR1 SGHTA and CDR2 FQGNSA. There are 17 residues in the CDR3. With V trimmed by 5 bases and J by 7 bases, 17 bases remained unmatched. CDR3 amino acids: CASSLRQGRFRINEQFF. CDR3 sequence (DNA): TGTGCCAGCAGCCTTCGACAGGGTCGCTTCCGAATTAATGAGCAGTTCTTC.

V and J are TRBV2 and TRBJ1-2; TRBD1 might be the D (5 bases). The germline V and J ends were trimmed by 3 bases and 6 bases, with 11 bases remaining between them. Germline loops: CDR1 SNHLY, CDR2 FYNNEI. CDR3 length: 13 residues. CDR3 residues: CASSDWRGDGYTF. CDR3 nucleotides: TGTGCCAGCAGTGATTGGAGGGGCGATGGCTACACCTTC.

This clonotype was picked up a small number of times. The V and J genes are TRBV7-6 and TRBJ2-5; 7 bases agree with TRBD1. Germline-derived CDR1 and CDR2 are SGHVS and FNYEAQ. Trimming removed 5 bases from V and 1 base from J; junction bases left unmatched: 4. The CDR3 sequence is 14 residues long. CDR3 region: CASSKGQSQETQYF. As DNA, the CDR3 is TGTGCCAGCAGCAAGGGACAGAGCCAAGAGACCCAGTACTTC.

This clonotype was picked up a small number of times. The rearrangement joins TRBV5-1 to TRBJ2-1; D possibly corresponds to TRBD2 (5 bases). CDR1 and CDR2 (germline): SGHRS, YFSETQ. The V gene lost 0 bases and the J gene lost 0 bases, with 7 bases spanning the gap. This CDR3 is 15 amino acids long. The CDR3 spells CASSLATSSYNEQFF. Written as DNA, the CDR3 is TGCGCCAGCAGCTTGGCTACTAGCTCCTACAATGAGCAGTTCTTC.